This TCR beta chain was observed in a study of shared T cell receptors in the human thymus. TCRdb keeps only in-frame clones here, not all; method: immunoSEQ multiplex PCR. The sample records hundreds of thousands of clones, 70% to 90% being singletons. The CDR3 contains 14 residues. The V gene's germline CDR1 is MGHRA and CDR2 YSYEKL. The data also belong to a second study, concerning human thymus T cells. This second study says: Obtained as resections during corrective heart surgery, the thymus tissue was then studied.

This TCR derives from a boy younger than two with a congenital heart defect. This chain joins TRBV4-1 and TRBJ2-5, with D tentatively TRBD1 (5 bases). TRBJ2-7 matches the DNA end more closely, so the J call is doubtful. Material: thymocytes. The CDR3 nucleotides read TGCGCCAGCAGCCAAGCCAGGGACTCCTACGAGCAGTACTTC. Its translation is CASSQARDSYEQYF.